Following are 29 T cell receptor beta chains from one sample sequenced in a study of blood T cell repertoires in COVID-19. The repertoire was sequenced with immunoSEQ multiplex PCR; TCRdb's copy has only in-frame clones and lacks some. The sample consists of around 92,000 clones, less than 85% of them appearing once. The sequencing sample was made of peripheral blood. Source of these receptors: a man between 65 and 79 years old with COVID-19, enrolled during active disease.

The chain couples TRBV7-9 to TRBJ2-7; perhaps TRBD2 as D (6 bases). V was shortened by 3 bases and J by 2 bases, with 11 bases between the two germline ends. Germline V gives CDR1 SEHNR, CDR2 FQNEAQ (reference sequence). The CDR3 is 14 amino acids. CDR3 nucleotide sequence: TGTGCCAGCAGCTTCCGGGGGTCTACCTACGAGCAGTACTTC. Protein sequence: CASSFRGSTYEQYF.

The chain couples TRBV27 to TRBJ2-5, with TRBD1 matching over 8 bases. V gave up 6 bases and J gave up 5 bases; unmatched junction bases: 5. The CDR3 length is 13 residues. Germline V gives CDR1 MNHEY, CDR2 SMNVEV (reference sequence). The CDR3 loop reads CASRHRGLETQYF. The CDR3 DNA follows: TGTGCCAGCAGGCACAGGGGGTTGGAGACCCAGTACTTC.

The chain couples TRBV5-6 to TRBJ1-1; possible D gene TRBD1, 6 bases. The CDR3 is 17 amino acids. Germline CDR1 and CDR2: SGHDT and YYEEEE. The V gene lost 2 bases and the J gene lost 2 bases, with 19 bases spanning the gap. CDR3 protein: CASSLPLTGTTNTEAFF. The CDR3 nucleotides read TGTGCCAGCAGCTTACCACTCACGGGGACAACCAACACTGAAGCTTTCTTT.

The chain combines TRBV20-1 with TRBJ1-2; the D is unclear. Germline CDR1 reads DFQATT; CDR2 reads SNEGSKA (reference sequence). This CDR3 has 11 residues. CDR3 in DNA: TGCAGGGCCCCGGGTCCGCACGGCTACACCTTC. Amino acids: CRAPGPHGYTF.

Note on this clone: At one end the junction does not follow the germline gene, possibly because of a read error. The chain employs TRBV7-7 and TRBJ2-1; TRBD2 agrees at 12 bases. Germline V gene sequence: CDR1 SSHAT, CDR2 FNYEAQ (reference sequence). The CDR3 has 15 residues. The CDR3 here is CASSTLAGGPNEQFF. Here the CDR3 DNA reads TGTGCTAGCAGTACTCTAGCGGGAGGGCCCAATGAGCAGTTCTTC.

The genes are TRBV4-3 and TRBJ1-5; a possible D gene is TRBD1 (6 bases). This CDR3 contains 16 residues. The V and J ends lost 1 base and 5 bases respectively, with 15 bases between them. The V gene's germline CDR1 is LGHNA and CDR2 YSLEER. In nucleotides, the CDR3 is TGCGCCAGCAGCCAAGGACCCGACAGGAATTATCAGCCCCAGCATTTT. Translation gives CASSQGPDRNYQPQHF.

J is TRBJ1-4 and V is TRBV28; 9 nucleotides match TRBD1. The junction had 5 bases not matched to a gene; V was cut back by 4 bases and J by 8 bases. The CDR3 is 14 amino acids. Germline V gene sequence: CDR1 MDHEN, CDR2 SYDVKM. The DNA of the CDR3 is TGTGCCAGCAGTTGGGACAGGGTGGGAGAAAAACTGTTTTTT. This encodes CASSWDRVGEKLFF. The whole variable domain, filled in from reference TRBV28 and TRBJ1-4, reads DVKVTQSSRYLVKRTGEKVFLECVQDMDHENMFWYRQDPGLGLRLIYFSYDVKMKEKGDIPEGYSVSREKKERFSLILESASTNQTSMYLCASSWDRVGEKLFFGSGTQLSVL.

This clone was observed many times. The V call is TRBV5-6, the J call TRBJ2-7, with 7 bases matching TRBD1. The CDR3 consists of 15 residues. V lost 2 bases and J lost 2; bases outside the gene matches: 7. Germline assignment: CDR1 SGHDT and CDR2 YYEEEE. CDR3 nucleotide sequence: TGTGCCAGCAGCTTCTTCGGGACAGTTGCCTACGAGCAGTACTTC. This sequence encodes CASSFFGTVAYEQYF.

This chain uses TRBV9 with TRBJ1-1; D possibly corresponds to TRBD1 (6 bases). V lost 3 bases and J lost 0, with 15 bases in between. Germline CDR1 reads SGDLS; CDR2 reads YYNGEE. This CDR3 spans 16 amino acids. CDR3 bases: TGTGCCAGCAGCGAGGGGACACCTATGATGAACACTGAAGCTTTCTTT. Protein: CASSEGTPMMNTEAFF.

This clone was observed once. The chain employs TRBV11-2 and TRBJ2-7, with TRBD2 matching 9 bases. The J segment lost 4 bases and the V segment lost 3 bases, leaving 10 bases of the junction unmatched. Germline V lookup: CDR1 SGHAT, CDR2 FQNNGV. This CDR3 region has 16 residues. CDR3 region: CASSLAISGGSYEQYF. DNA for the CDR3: TGTGCCAGCAGCTTGGCAATTAGCGGGGGTTCGTACGAGCAGTACTTC.

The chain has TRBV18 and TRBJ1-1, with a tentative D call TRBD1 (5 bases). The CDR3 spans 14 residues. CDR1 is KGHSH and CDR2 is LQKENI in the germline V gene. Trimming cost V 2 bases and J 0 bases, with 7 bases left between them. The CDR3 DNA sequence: TGTGCCAGCTCACCAGGGACTATGAACACTGAAGCTTTCTTT. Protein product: CASSPGTMNTEAFF. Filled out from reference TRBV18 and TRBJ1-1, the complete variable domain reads NAGVMQNPRHLVRRRGQEARLRCSPMKGHSHVYWYRQLPEEGLKFMVYLQKENIIDESGMPKERFSAEFPKEGPSILRIQQVVRGDSAAYFCASSPGTMNTEAFFGQGTRLTVV.

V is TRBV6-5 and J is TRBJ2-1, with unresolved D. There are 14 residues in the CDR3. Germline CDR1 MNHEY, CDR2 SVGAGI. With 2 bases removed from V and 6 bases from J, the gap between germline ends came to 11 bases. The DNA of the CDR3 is TGTGCCAGCAGTTACGGTAGGAGTGGCAATGAGCAGTTCTTC. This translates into CASSYGRSGNEQFF.

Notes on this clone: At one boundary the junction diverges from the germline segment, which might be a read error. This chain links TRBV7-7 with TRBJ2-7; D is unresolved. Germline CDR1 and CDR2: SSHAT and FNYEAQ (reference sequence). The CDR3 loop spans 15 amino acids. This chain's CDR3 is CASSPSELSSYEQYF. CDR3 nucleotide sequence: TGTGCTAGCAGCCCATCGGAGCTGAGCTCCTACGAGCAGTACTTC.

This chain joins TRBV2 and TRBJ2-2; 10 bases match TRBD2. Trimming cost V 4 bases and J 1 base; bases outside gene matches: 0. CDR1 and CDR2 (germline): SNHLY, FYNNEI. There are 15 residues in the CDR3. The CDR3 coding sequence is TGTGCCAGCAGTGGGACTAGCGGGAACACCGGGGAGCTGTTTTTT. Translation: CASSGTSGNTGELFF.

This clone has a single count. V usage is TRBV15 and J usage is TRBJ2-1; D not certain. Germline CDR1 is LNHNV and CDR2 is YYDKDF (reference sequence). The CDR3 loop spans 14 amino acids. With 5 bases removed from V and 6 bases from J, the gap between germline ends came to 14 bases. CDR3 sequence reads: CATSLLIPTNEQFF. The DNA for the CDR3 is TGTGCCACCAGCCTCCTTATACCTACCAATGAGCAGTTCTTC.

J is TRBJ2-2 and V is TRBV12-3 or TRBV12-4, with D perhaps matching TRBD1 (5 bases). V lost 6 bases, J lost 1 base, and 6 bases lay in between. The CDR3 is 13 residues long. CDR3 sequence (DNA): TGTGCCAGCAGCCAGGGGAACACCGGGGAGCTGTTTTTT. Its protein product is CASSQGNTGELFF.

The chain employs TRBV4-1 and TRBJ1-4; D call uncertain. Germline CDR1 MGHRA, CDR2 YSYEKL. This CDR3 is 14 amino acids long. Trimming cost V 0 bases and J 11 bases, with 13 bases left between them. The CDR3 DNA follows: TGCGCCAGCAGCCAAGATGACGGGTCAATCAAACTGTTTTTT. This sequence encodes CASSQDDGSIKLFF.

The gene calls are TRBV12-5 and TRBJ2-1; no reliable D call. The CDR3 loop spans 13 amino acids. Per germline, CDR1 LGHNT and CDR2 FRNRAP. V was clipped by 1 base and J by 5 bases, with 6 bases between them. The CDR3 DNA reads TGTGCTAGTGGTTTGGATCTAAACAATGAGCAGTTCTTC. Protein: CASGLDLNNEQFF.

The CDR3 sequence is CASSRPGPEGDTSGSARYNEQFF. CDR3 nucleotide sequence: TGTGCCAGCAGCCGACCGGGACCCGAGGGGGATACTAGCGGGAGCGCCCGGTACAATGAGCAGTTCTTC. V usage is TRBV6-2 or TRBV6-3 and J usage is TRBJ2-1, with 11 bases matching TRBD2. CDR1 MNHEY and CDR2 SVGEGT come from the germline V gene. Trimming took 6 bases from V and 4 from J; bases not matched to a gene: 29. CDR3 length: 23 amino acids.

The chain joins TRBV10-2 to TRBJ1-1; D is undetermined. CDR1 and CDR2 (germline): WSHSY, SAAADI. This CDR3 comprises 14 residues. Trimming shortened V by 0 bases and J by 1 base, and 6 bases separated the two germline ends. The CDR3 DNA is TGCGCCAGCAGTGAGTCAGACTCGAACACTGAAGCTTTCTTT. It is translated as CASSESDSNTEAFF.

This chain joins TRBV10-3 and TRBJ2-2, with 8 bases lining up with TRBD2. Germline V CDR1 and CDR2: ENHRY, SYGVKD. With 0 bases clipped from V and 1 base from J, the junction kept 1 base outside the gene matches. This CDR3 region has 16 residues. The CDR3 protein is CAISESLAGNTGELFF. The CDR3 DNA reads TGTGCCATCAGTGAGTCTCTAGCGGGGAACACCGGGGAGCTGTTTTTT.

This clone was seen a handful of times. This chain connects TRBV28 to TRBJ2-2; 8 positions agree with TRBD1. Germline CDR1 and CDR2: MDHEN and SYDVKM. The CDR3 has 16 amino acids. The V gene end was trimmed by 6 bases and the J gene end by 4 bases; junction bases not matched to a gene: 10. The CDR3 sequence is CASSPQGAVGTGELFF. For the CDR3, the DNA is TGTGCCAGCAGCCCCCAGGGGGCAGTAGGCACCGGGGAGCTGTTTTTT.

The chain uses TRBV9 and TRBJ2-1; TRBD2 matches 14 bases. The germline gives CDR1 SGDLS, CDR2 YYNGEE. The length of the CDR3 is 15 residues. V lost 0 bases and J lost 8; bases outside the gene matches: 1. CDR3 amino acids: CASSVVGLAGDEQFF. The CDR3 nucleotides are TGTGCCAGCAGCGTAGTGGGACTAGCGGGAGATGAGCAGTTCTTC.

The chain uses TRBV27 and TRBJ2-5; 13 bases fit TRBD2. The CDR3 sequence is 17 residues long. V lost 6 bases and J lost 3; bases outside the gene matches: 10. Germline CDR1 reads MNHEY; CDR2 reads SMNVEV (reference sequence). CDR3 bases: TGTGCCAGCAGAGGAAGAGGACTAGCGGGAGAGGAAGAGACCCAGTACTTC. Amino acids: CASRGRGLAGEEETQYF.

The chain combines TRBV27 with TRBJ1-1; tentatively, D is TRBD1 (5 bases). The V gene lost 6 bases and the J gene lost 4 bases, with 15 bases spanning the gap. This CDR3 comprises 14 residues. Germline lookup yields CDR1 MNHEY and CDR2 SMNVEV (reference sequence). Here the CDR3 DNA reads TGTGCCAGCAGCTTCCAGGGATTTGGCACTGAAGCTTTCTTT. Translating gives CASSFQGFGTEAFF.

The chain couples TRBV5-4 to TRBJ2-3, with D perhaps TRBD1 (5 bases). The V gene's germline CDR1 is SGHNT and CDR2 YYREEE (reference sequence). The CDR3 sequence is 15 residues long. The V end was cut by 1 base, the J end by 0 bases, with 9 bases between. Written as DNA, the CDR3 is TGTGCCAGCAGCTTGCGACAGTCTAGCACAGATACGCAGTATTTT. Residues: CASSLRQSSTDTQYF. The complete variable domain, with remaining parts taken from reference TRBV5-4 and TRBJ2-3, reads ETGVTQSPTHLIKTRGQQVTLRCSSQSGHNTVSWYQQALGQGPQFIFQYYREEENGRGNFPPRFSGLQFPNYSSELNVNALELDDSALYLCASSLRQSSTDTQYFGPGTRLTVL.

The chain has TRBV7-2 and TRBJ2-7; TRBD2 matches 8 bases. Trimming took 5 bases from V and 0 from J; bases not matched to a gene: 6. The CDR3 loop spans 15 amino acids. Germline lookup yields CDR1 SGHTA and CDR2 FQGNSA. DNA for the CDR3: TGTGCCAGCAGCACGGGACTAGTTAGCTCCTACGAGCAGTACTTC. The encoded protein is CASSTGLVSSYEQYF.

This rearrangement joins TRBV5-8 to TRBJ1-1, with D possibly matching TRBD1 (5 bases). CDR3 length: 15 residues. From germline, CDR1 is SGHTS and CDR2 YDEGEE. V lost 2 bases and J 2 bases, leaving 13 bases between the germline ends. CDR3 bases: TGTGCCAGCAGCTTCCTTCGACAGAGAAACACTGAAGCTTTCTTT. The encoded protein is CASSFLRQRNTEAFF.

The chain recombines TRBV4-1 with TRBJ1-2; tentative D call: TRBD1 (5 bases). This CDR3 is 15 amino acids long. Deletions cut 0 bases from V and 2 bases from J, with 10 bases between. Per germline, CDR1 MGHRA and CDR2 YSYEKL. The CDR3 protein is CASSQDSRGNYGYTF. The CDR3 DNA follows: TGCGCCAGCAGCCAAGATAGTAGGGGAAACTATGGCTACACCTTC.